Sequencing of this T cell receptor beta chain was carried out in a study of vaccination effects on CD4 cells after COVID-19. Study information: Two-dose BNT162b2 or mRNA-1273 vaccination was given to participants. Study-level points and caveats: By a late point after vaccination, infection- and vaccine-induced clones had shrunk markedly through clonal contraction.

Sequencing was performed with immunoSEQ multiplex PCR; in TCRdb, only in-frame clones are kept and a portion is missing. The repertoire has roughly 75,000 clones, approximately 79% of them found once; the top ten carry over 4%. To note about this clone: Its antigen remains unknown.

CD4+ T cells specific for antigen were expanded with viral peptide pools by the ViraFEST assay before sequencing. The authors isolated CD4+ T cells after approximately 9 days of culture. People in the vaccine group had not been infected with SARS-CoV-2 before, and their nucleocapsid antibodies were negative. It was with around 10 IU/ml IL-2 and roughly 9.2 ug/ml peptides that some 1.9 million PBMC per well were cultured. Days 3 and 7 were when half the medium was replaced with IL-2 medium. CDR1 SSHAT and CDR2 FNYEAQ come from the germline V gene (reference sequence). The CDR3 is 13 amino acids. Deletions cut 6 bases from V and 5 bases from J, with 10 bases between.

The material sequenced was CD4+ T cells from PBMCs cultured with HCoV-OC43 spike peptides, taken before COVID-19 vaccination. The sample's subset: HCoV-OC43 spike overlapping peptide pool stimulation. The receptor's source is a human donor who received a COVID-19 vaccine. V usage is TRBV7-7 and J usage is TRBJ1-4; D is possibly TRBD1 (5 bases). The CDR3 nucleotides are TGTGCCAGCAGTGGGGGTACCAATGAAAAACTGTTTTTT. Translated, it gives CASSGGTNEKLFF. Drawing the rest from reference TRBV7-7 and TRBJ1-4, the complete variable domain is GAGVSQSPRYKVTKRGQDVTLRCDPISSHATLYWYQQALGQGPEFLTYFNYEAQPDKSGLPSDRFSAERPEGSISTLTIQRTEQRDSAMYRCASSGGTNEKLFFGSGTQLSVL.